This T cell receptor beta chain emerged from a study of blood T cell repertoires in COVID-19. Trimming removed 5 bases at V and 7 bases at J, with 15 bases between. Germline-derived CDR1 and CDR2 are MDHEN and SYDVKM. The CDR3 covers 15 residues. Categorization into cohorts depended on clinical history that participants reported. Only in-frame clones appear in the TCRdb table, and some are missing; sequencing was by immunoSEQ multiplex PCR. The sample has 300,000 to 400,000 clones; 70% to 90% are singletons. The genes are TRBV28 and TRBJ1-6, with a possible D match to TRBD1 (5 bases). This TCR was recovered from a woman aged 30 to 39 with acute COVID-19. The source material was PBMCs or T cells enriched from blood (not recorded which). The DNA of the CDR3 is TGTGCCAGCAGTCTCCAGGGTTTGAGGAATTCACCCCTCCACTTT. Translated, it gives CASSLQGLRNSPLHF. Complete variable domain (other parts from reference TRBV28 and TRBJ1-6): DVKVTQSSRYLVKRTGEKVFLECVQDMDHENMFWYRQDPGLGLRLIYFSYDVKMKEKGDIPEGYSVSREKKERFSLILESASTNQTSMYLCASSLQGLRNSPLHFGNGTRLTVT.